Sequencing of this T cell receptor beta chain was carried out in a study of OX40 agonist ivuxolimab in advanced cancers. Broader study findings: At 0.1-3.0 mg/kg, partial responders had clonal expansion among the lowest observed. Some patients without response likewise showed low normalized clonal expansion. On average, CD8+ T cells showed a greater number of expanded clones than CD4+.

About this clone itself: Its target is not known.

The CDR3 totals 16 residues. The junction had 5 bases not matched to a gene; V was cut back by 5 bases and J by 0 bases. Looked up from germline, CDR1 is MDHEN and CDR2 is SYDVKM. Generated by immunoSEQ multiplex PCR, the TCRdb table keeps only in-frame clones and is missing some. Of about 27,000 clones listed, 82% are singletons. This sequence was found in an adult with an advanced solid tumor such as melanoma, head and neck, liver or kidney cancer. This material consisted of CD4+ or CD8+ T cells sorted from blood, taken in a trial of the OX40 agonist ivuxolimab. The chain combines TRBV28 with TRBJ2-5; TRBD2 agrees at 11 bases. The CDR3 protein is CASSPGTSGNQETQYF. In DNA, the CDR3 is TGTGCCAGCAGTCCCGGGACTAGCGGAAACCAAGAGACCCAGTACTTC.